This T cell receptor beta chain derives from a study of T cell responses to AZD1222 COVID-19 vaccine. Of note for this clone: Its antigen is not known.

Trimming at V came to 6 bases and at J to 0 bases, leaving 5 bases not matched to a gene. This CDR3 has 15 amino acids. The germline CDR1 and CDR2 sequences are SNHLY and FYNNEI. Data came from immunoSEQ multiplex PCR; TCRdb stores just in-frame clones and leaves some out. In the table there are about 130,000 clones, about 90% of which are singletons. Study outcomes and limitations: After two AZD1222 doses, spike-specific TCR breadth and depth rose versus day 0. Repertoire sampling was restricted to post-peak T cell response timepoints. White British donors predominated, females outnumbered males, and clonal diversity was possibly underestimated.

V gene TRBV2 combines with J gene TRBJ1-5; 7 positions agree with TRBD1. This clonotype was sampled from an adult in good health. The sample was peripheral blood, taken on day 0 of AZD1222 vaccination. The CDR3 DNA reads TGTGCCAGCAGGGGGACAGACTATAGCAATCAGCCCCAGCATTTT. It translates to CASRGTDYSNQPQHF.